The present T cell receptor beta chain was sequenced within a study of vaccination effects on CD4 cells after COVID-19. Study observations and caveats: Within healthy vaccinees, only 1 of 255 vaccine-induced clones displayed cross-reactivity with common cold coronaviruses. Late post-vaccination, clones induced by infection and those induced by vaccine underwent marked clonal contraction. Researchers reported few convalescent patients and no early post-infection timepoints in the study.

Viral peptide pool expansion of antigen-specific CD4+ T cells preceded sequencing in the ViraFEST assay. Scientists isolated CD4+ T cells after a roughly nine-day culture period ended. Nucleocapsid antibodies were negative in the vaccine recipients, who had never had SARS-CoV-2 infection. Wells of a few million PBMC each were grown with roughly 10 IU/ml IL-2 and 9.5 to 10 ug/ml peptides. V dropped 4 bases and J dropped 12; count of bases not matched to a gene: 10. This CDR3 region has 14 residues. Per the germline V gene, CDR1 is SGHTA and CDR2 is FQGNSA. Some clones are missing from TCRdb's copy, which holds only in-frame ones; the method was immunoSEQ multiplex PCR. This sample has around 71,000 clones, with roughly 70% found just once. On this clone: Its antigen remains unknown.

The sample in question was CD4+ T cells from PBMCs cultured with HCoV-OC43 spike peptides, obtained before COVID-19 vaccination. Subset reported: HCoV-OC43 spike overlapping peptide pool stimulation. The V gene is TRBV7-2, the J gene TRBJ2-1, with 9 bases fitting TRBD1. The origin of this receptor is a human donor who received a COVID-19 vaccine. The CDR3 loop reads CASSSRTGDESQFF. For the CDR3, the DNA is TGTGCCAGCAGCTCCAGGACAGGGGATGAATCGCAGTTCTTC. Full variable domain (remainder filled in from reference TRBV7-2 and TRBJ2-1): GAGVSQSPSNKVTEKGKDVELRCDPISGHTALYWYRQSLGQGLEFLIYFQGNSAPDKSGLPSDRFSAERTGGSVSTLTIQRTQQEDSAVYLCASSSRTGDESQFFGPGTRLTVL.